A selection of T cell receptor beta chains follows, all from one sample in a study of T cell responses to AZD1222 COVID-19 vaccine. Produced via immunoSEQ multiplex PCR; TCRdb's table is partial and in-frame only. The table includes approximately 130,000 clones, approximately 91% detected once. The material sequenced was peripheral blood, taken on day 0 of AZD1222 vaccination. The source of these receptors is an adult in good health. Each CDR3 is given with its conserved first and last residue. D genes are given only for firm matches. Only part of the rows carry a size: once, few, many, or a class if the clone is expanded.

J gene	V gene	D gene	clone size	CDR3 protein	CDR3 DNA
TRBJ2-3	TRBV28	NA	once	CASSSPTRGGATITDTQYF	TGTGCCAGCAGTTCACCAACAAGGGGGGGGGCAACTATCACAGATACGCAGTATTTT
TRBJ2-7	TRBV4-2	NA	once	CASSQGSGESYEQYF	TGTGCCAGCAGCCAAGGTAGCGGCGAATCCTACGAGCAGTACTTC
TRBJ1-1	TRBV5-1	NA	NA	CASSLEFHRNTEAFF	TGCGCCAGCAGCTTGGAGTTCCACCGGAACACTGAAGCTTTCTTT
TRBJ2-7	TRBV6-5	NA	NA	CASMSGPYEQYF	TGTGCCAGCATGAGCGGGCCCTACGAGCAGTACTTC
TRBJ1-2	TRBV7-2	NA	NA	CASSLALQGGYGYTF	TGTGCCAGCAGCTTAGCCCTGCAGGGCGGCTATGGCTACACCTTC
TRBJ1-3	TRBV6-4	TRBD1	NA	CASTAYPATGIGNTIYF	TGTGCCAGCACTGCCTACCCGGCGACAGGGATTGGAAACACCATATATTTT
TRBJ1-5	TRBV28	NA	NA	CASSVFTGPSNQPQHF	TGTGCCAGCAGTGTCTTCACAGGGCCGAGCAATCAGCCCCAGCATTTT
TRBJ2-2	TRBV9	TRBD2	NA	CASSAGLASMAGELFF	TGTGCCAGCAGCGCGGGACTAGCCTCGATGGCCGGGGAGCTGTTTTTT
TRBJ1-2	TRBV4-2	TRBD1	NA	CASSQDTGDSYGYTF	TGTGCCAGCAGCCAAGATACAGGGGACAGCTATGGCTACACCTTC
TRBJ1-3	TRBV30	NA	once	CAWSVGDTIYF	TGTGCCTGGAGTGTCGGGGACACCATATATTTT
TRBJ2-7	TRBV7-8	TRBD2	NA	CASTSRGGGSSYEQYF	TGTGCCAGCACCTCTCGGGGGGGAGGGAGCTCCTACGAGCAGTACTTC
TRBJ2-6	TRBV5-1	NA	NA	CASSLDGGTYRSGANVLTF	TGCGCCAGCAGCTTGGACGGTGGGACATACCGTTCTGGGGCCAACGTCCTGACTTTC
TRBJ1-2	TRBV6-5	TRBD1	NA	CASSPLGQDVYGYTF	TGTGCCAGCAGCCCACTAGGACAGGATGTCTATGGCTACACCTTC
TRBJ1-5	TRBV19	TRBD1	NA	CASSIRDRDQPQHF	TGTGCCAGTAGTATACGGGACAGAGATCAGCCCCAGCATTTT
TRBJ2-6	TRBV5-1	TRBD2	NA	CASSSAGAGANVLTF	TGCGCCAGCAGCTCCGCGGGGGCTGGGGCCAACGTCCTGACTTTC
TRBJ1-2	TRBV28	NA	NA	CASSWQGIVPYGYTF	TGTGCCAGCAGTTGGCAGGGGATTGTACCCTATGGCTACACCTTC
TRBJ2-1	TRBV5-1	TRBD2	NA	CASSLAGYDEQFF	TGCGCCAGCAGCCTAGCGGGGTACGATGAGCAGTTCTTC
TRBJ1-1	TRBV18	NA	NA	CASSPDTEAFF	TGTGCCAGCTCACCAGACACTGAAGCTTTCTTT
TRBJ2-1	TRBV6-4	TRBD2	few	CASSDSTSGSNEQFF	TGTGCCAGCAGTGACTCGACTAGCGGGAGCAATGAGCAGTTCTTC
TRBJ1-2	TRBV18	NA	NA	CASSPRDLLYGYTF	TGTGCCAGCTCACCACGGGACCTACTCTATGGCTACACCTTC
TRBJ1-4	TRBV6-7	NA	NA	CASRILTAGGSNEKLFF	TGTGCCAGCAGGATTCTTACAGCGGGGGGCTCTAATGAAAAACTGTTTTTT
TRBJ2-1	TRBV4-2	NA	NA	CASSQDIIYNEQFF	TGTGCCAGCAGCCAAGATATTATTTACAATGAGCAGTTCTTC
TRBJ2-1	TRBV11-3	NA	NA	CASSLARITNEQFF	TGTGCCAGCAGCTTAGCTAGGATCACCAATGAGCAGTTCTTC
TRBJ2-5	TRBV19	TRBD1	NA	CASSIGVAGQGQETQYF	TGTGCCAGTAGTATAGGAGTAGCAGGACAGGGTCAAGAGACCCAGTACTTC
TRBJ1-3	TRBV30	NA	once	CAWEAGGHSGNTIYF	TGTGCCTGGGAGGCTGGGGGCCACTCTGGAAACACCATATATTTT